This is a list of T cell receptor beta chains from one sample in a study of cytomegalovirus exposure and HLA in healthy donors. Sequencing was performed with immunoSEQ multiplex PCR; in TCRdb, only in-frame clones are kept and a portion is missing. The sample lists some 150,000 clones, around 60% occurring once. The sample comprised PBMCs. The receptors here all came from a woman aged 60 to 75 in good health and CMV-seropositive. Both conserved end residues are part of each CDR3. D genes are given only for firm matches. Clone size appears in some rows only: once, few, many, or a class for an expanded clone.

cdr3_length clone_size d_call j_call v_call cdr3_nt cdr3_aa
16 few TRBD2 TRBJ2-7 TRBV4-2 TGTGCCAGCAGCCAAGCCGGGACTAGCTCCACCTACGAGCAGTACTTC CASSQAGTSSTYEQYF
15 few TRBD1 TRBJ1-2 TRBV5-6 TGTGCCAGCAGCTTACAAGACAGGGGATACTATGGCTACACCTTC CASSLQDRGYYGYTF
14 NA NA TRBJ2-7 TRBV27 TGTGCCAGCAGTTTAAAAGGACGGGACTACGAGCAGTACTTC CASSLKGRDYEQYF
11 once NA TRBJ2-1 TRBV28 TGTGCCAGCAGTTTAAGCCATGAGCAGTTCTTC CASSLSHEQFF
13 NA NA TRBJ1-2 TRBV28 TGTGCCAGCAGTTGGGGAGGTTCGGGAGGCTACACCTTC CASSWGGSGGYTF
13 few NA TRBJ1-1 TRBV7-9 TGTGCCAGCAGCTTAGTGGGGAGAACTGAAGCTTTCTTT CASSLVGRTEAFF
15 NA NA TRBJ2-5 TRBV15 TGTGCCACCAGCAGAGATCGTGTCGAGGTACAGACCCAGTACTTC CATSRDRVEVQTQYF
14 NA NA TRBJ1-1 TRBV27 TGTGCCAGCAGTTTATGGAGGATGAACACTGAAGCTTTCTTT CASSLWRMNTEAFF
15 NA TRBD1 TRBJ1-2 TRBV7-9 TGTGCCAGCAGCCGTACAGGGGGCAATAGCTATGGCTACACCTTC CASSRTGGNSYGYTF
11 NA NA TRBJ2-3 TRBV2 TGTGCCAACGGAGGGTCAGATACGCAGTATTTT CANGGSDTQYF
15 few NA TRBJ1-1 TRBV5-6 TGTGCCAGCAGCTTAGACACCGGGGGGGTCACTGAAGCTTTCTTT CASSLDTGGVTEAFF
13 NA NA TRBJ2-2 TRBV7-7 TGTGCTAGCAGCCCATCGAACACCGGGGAGCTGTTTTTT CASSPSNTGELFF
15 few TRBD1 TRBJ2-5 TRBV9 TGTGCCAGCAGCGCTCAGGGGGCCCGGCAAGAGACCCAGTACTTC CASSAQGARQETQYF
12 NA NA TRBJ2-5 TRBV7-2 TGTGCCAGCTCGAGGCTATTAGAGACCCAGTACTTC CASSRLLETQYF
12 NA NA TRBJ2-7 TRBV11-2 TGTGCCAGCAGCCCCCCAATGTACGAGCAGTACTTC CASSPPMYEQYF
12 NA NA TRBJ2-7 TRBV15 TGTGCCACCAGCAGAGATTTCAGTGAGCAGTACTTC CATSRDFSEQYF
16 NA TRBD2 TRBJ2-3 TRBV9 TGTGCCAGCAGCGTAGTGGCGGGGGGAGGCACAGATACGCAGTATTTT CASSVVAGGGTDTQYF
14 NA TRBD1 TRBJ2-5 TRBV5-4 TGTGCCAGCAGGCCTACAGGGGCCCAAGAGACCCAGTACTTC CASRPTGAQETQYF
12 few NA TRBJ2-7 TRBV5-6 TGTGCCAGCAGCTTGGACTTCCACGAGCAGTACTTC CASSLDFHEQYF
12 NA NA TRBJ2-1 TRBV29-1 TGCAGCGTTGTGGGCTTTAGGAATGAGCAGTTCTTC CSVVGFRNEQFF
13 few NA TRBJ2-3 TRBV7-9 TGTGCCAGCAGCTTAGCGTCTGTAGATACGCAGTATTTT CASSLASVDTQYF
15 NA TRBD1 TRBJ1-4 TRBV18 TGTGCCAGCTCACCACCCGCAGGGGGAGGAGAAAAACTGTTTTTT CASSPPAGGGEKLFF
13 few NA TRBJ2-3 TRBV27 TGTGCCAGCAGAATCTTAGTAACAGATACGCAGTATTTT CASRILVTDTQYF
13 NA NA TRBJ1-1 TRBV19 TGTGCCAGTAGTATCTCGACTCCGACCCGAGCTTTCTTT CASSISTPTRAFF
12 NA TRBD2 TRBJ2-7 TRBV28 TGTGCCAGCAGTACGGGGGGCTACGAGCAGTACTTC CASSTGGYEQYF